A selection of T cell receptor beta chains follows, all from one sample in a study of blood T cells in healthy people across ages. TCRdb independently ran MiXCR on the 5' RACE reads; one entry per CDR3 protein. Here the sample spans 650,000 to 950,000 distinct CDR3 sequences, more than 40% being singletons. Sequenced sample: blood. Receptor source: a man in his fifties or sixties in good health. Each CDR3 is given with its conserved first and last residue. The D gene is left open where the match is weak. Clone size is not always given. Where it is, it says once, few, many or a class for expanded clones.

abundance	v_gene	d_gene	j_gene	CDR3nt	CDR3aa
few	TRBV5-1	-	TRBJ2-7	TGCGCCAGCAGCACGATTGGGGGGGCTTCCTCCTACGAGCAGTACTTC	CASSTIGGASSYEQYF
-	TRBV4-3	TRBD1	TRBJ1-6	TGCGCCAGCAGCCGGCTCCGGGACAGGGAATCACCCCTCCACTTT	CASSRLRDRESPLHF
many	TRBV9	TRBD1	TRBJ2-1	TGTGCCAGCAGCGGTCTGACAGGGAAGTATCGCAATGAGCAGTTCTTC	CASSGLTGKYRNEQFF
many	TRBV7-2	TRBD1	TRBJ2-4	TGTGCCAGCAGCTTAGCTTCGTACAGGGGTGACATTCAGTACTTC	CASSLASYRGDIQYF
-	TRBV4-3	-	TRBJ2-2	TGCGCCAGCAGCGCCAGGGTAGAAGATACCGGGGAGCTGTTTTTT	CASSARVEDTGELFF
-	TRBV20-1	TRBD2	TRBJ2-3	TGCAGTGCTCCCGGTTTACTAGCGGGGGGGACCACAGATACGCAGTATTTT	CSAPGLLAGGTTDTQYF
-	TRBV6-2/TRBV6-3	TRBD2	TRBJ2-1	TGTGCCAGCAACAAACTAGCGGGGAACAATGAGCAGTTCTTC	CASNKLAGNNEQFF
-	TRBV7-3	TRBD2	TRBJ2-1	TGTGCCAGCAGCTTAATGGGGACTACCAATGAGCAGTTCTTC	CASSLMGTTNEQFF
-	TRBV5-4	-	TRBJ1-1	TGTGCCAGCAGCGTGAAGGGACCGAGTGAAGCTTTCTTT	CASSVKGPSEAFF
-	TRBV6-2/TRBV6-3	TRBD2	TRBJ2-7	TGTGCCAGCAGTTACTCGATAGCGGGGCTCTCCTACGAGCAGTACTTC	CASSYSIAGLSYEQYF
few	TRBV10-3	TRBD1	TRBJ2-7	TGTGCCATCAGTGAGTCTGGCGAAGGGACAGGGGTGATCTACGAGCAGTACTTC	CAISESGEGTGVIYEQYF
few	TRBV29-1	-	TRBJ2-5	TGCAGCGTTGAACGGACCCAAGAGACCCAGTACTTC	CSVERTQETQYF
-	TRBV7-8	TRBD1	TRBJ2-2	TGTGCCACCGGTCCGGGACAGGGGTTGTCCACCGGGGAGCTGTTTTTT	CATGPGQGLSTGELFF
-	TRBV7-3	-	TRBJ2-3	TGTGCCAGCGGGTGGGGGGGGGCAGGAGATACGCAGTATTTT	CASGWGGAGDTQYF
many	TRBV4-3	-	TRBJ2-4	TGCGCCAGCAGCCAACTAAACCCAGGGGACATTCAGTACTTC	CASSQLNPGDIQYF
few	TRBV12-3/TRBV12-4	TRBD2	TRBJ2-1	TGTGCCAGCAGTTTCAGCGGGGGGGCCGTAAATGAGCAGTTCTTC	CASSFSGGAVNEQFF
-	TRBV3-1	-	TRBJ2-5	TGTGCCAGCAGCCAAGACTCGGACCCTAGGGAGACCCAGTACTTC	CASSQDSDPRETQYF
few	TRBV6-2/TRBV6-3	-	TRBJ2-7	TGTGCCAGCCGCCGGGATCCCTACGAGCAGTACTTC	CASRRDPYEQYF
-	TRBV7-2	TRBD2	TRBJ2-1	TGTGCCAGCAGCCGCCCACCACTAGCGGGGGGTGAGCAGTTCTTC	CASSRPPLAGGEQFF
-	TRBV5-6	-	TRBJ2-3	TGTGCCAGCAGCGGGTCAGGGGACGCGGATACGCAGTATTTT	CASSGSGDADTQYF
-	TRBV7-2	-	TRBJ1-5	TGTGCCAGCAGCTGGGGAAGTACGAGCAATCAGCCCCAGCATTTT	CASSWGSTSNQPQHF
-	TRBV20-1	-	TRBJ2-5	TGCAGTGCTAGCGGGGGACAAGAGGCCCAGTACTTC	CSASGGQEAQYF
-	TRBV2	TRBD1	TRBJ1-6	TGTGCCAGCAGTGGGGACAGGTTTTCACCCCTCCACTTT	CASSGDRFSPLHF